These 30 T cell receptor beta chains were all obtained from the same sample, sequenced in a study of CD8+ T cells in alopecia areata. After isolation, RNA underwent reverse transcription to generate cDNA as the sequencing template. Some clones are missing from TCRdb's copy, which holds only in-frame ones; the method was immunoSEQ multiplex PCR. Of approximately 180,000 clones detected, 63% appear once; the ten largest clones hold 1.5% to 2%. This specimen was CD4+ T cells sorted from blood, taken at week 0. The receptor set was obtained from a human donor with alopecia areata.

This clone came up a few times. This CDR3 reads CASSEYLDKDTQYF. DNA of the CDR3: TGTGCCAGCAGTGAATATTTGGATAAAGATACGCAGTATTTT. The J gene is TRBJ2-3, the V gene TRBV25-1, with unresolved D. Trimming cost V 0 bases and J 5 bases, with 9 bases left between them. The germline CDR1 and CDR2 sequences are MGHDK and SYGVNS. The CDR3 runs to 14 residues.

The V and J genes are TRBV14 and TRBJ2-2; tentatively, D is TRBD1 (6 bases). CDR3 length equals 13 residues. The germline V and J ends were trimmed by 4 bases and 7 bases, with 10 bases remaining between them. The germline CDR1 and CDR2 sequences are SGHDN and FVKESK. The CDR3 coding sequence is TGTGCCAGCAGCCCGAGGACAGTCGGGGAGCTGTTTTTT. It yields the protein CASSPRTVGELFF.

This clone has just a few counts. The chain joins TRBV5-6 to TRBJ2-3; D perhaps matches TRBD2 (5 bases). CDR1 is SGHDT and CDR2 is YYEEEE in the germline V gene. The CDR3 has 13 residues. The V and J ends lost 2 bases and 10 bases respectively, with 14 bases between them. CDR3 sequence (DNA): TGTGCCAGCAGCTTCCGCCGGGGTGGTGCGCAGTATTTT. Translating it yields CASSFRRGGAQYF.

The rearrangement uses TRBV7-2 and TRBJ2-7; 9 bases agree with TRBD2. CDR1 SGHTA and CDR2 FQGNSA come from the germline V gene. This CDR3 is 15 amino acids long. V was pared by 2 bases and J by 2 bases, with 4 bases of the junction left unmatched. In nucleotides, the CDR3 is TGTGCCAGCAGCTTAAGGTCTAGCGGGGCCTACGAGCAGTACTTC. It is translated as CASSLRSSGAYEQYF.

The table lists this clone with a few counts. V usage is TRBV10-3 and J usage is TRBJ2-1; 14 nucleotides agree with TRBD2. With V trimmed by 10 bases and J by 9 bases, 8 bases remained unmatched. Germline loops: CDR1 ENHRY, CDR2 SYGVKD. The length of the CDR3 is 14 residues. In DNA form, the CDR3 reads TGTGCCACCAAGACTAGCGGGGGGGCCACTGAGCAGTTCTTC. Protein: CATKTSGGATEQFF.

This chain connects TRBV10-1 to TRBJ2-1; TRBD2 is a possible D gene (5 bases). Germline loops: CDR1 WNHNN, CDR2 SYGVQD (reference sequence). CDR3 size: 14 residues. V lost 3 bases and J 7 bases, leaving 13 bases between the germline ends. In nucleotides, the CDR3 is TGCGCCAGCAGTGACTCGGTAGCGAATAATGAGCAGTTCTTC. It is translated as CASSDSVANNEQFF.

This sequence joins TRBV7-9 and TRBJ2-2, with D perhaps being TRBD1 or TRBD2 (6 bases each). CDR1 SEHNR and CDR2 FQNEAQ come from the germline V gene (reference sequence). Trimming took off 5 bases at V and 5 bases at J, with 18 bases between the two ends. There are 16 residues in the CDR3. The CDR3 reads CASSPLRGVGTGELFF. CDR3 sequence (DNA): TGTGCCAGCAGCCCCCTGAGGGGGGTAGGGACCGGGGAGCTGTTTTTT. The entire variable domain, with the rest obtained from reference TRBV7-9 and TRBJ2-2, is as follows: DTGVSQNPRHKITKRGQNVTFRCDPISEHNRLYWYRQTLGQGPEFLTYFQNEAQLEKSRLLSDRFSAERPKGSFSTLEIQRTEQGDSAMYLCASSPLRGVGTGELFFGEGSRLTVL.

The V and J genes are TRBV4-3 and TRBJ1-5; 8 bases match TRBD1. This CDR3 is built from 15 residues. Germline V lookup: CDR1 LGHNA, CDR2 YSLEER. Trimming cost V 3 bases and J 4 bases; bases outside gene matches: 5. The DNA for the CDR3 is TGCGCCAGCAGCCAGGATACAGGGGGAAATCAGCCCCAGCATTTT. This sequence encodes CASSQDTGGNQPQHF.

The chain employs TRBV29-1 and TRBJ2-3; D is uncertain. The CDR3 is 12 amino acids. Germline CDR1 and CDR2: SQVTM and ANQGSEA. V shed 4 bases and J shed 0 bases, with 5 bases lying between them. The CDR3 DNA reads as TGCAGCGTTGGCACTAGCACAGATACGCAGTATTTT. Protein: CSVGTSTDTQYF.

V gene TRBV29-1 combines with J gene TRBJ2-3; D is unclear. This CDR3 region has 10 residues. Trimming cost V 6 bases and J 10 bases, with 11 bases left between them. Germline V gene lookup returns CDR1 SQVTM and CDR2 ANQGSEA. DNA for the CDR3: TGCAGCGTACGAGCCCTGGCGCAGTATTTT. This sequence encodes CSVRALAQYF.

The chain is built from TRBV25-1 and TRBJ2-3, with D hard to call. CDR1 MGHDK and CDR2 SYGVNS come from the germline V gene. Trimming removed 7 bases at V and 5 bases at J, with 10 bases between. This CDR3 is 12 amino acids long. As DNA, the CDR3 is TGTGCCAGCAATGCCGGATTAGATACGCAGTATTTT. It encodes CASNAGLDTQYF. Complete variable domain (other parts from reference TRBV25-1 and TRBJ2-3): EADIYQTPRYLVIGTGKKITLECSQTMGHDKMYWYQQDPGMELHLIHYSYGVNSTEKGDLSSESTVSRIRTEHFPLTLESARPSHTSQYLCASNAGLDTQYFGPGTRLTVL.

The chain uses TRBV2 and TRBJ1-4, with no clear D. This CDR3 region has 13 residues. Germline CDR1 and CDR2: SNHLY and FYNNEI. The ends were cut back, 11 bases at V and 8 bases at J, with 18 bases in the middle. The CDR3 here is CAGTATKAEKLFF. The DNA for the CDR3 is TGTGCCGGTACAGCGACTAAGGCGGAAAAACTGTTTTTT.

This chain uses TRBV23-1 with TRBJ1-6, with D maybe TRBD1 (5 bases). TRBV23-1 is noted as an ORF with a role that remains uncertain. The CDR3 length is 15 residues. Trimming took off 8 bases at V and 2 bases at J, with 13 bases between the two ends. In DNA, the CDR3 is TGCGCCAGCCACCCGACGGGGCCCTATAATTCACCCCTCCACTTT. This translates into CASHPTGPYNSPLHF.

This chain joins TRBV7-3 and TRBJ1-1; no reliable D call. Trimming stripped 5 bases from V and 1 base from J, with 8 bases between. Germline V gene data show CDR1 as SGHTA and CDR2 as FQGTGA. The CDR3 is 13 residues long. In DNA, the CDR3 is TGTGCCAGCAGCGTGGATGGGAACACTGAAGCTTTCTTT. Translated: CASSVDGNTEAFF.

V and J are TRBV7-2 and TRBJ2-3; D is ambiguous. Trimming removed 6 bases at V and 2 bases at J, with 3 bases between. CDR3 length: 11 amino acids. From germline, CDR1 is SGHTA and CDR2 FQGNSA. This CDR3 reads CASSYTDTQYF. CDR3 coding DNA: TGTGCCAGCAGTTACACAGATACGCAGTATTTT.

The V gene is TRBV7-2, the J gene TRBJ1-2; D unresolved. Germline CDR1 reads SGHTA; CDR2 reads FQGNSA. Trimming took off 5 bases at V and 6 bases at J, with 19 bases between the two ends. This CDR3 spans 15 amino acids. CDR3 DNA: TGTGCCAGCAGCCCGCGGCTAGCCCTGCGGCATGGCTACACCTTC. Amino acids: CASSPRLALRHGYTF.

The chain has TRBV7-2 and TRBJ2-2; D uncertain. Germline V gene sequence: CDR1 SGHTA, CDR2 FQGNSA. Trimming stripped 0 bases from V and 7 bases from J, with 3 bases between. The CDR3 consists of 12 residues. The CDR3: CASSLAIGELFF. CDR3 nucleotides: TGTGCCAGCAGCTTAGCAATCGGGGAGCTGTTTTTT.

This chain joins TRBV4-3 and TRBJ1-1; D remains ambiguous. This CDR3 spans 12 amino acids. Germline V gives CDR1 LGHNA, CDR2 YSLEER. V dropped 2 bases and J dropped 7 bases, with 8 bases sitting between them. Here the CDR3 DNA reads TGCGCCAGCAGCCAATCCGGACTTGAAGCTTTCTTT. It specifies CASSQSGLEAFF.

This clone was seen only once. This chain connects TRBV5-1 to TRBJ1-1; 7 positions match TRBD1. With 4 bases clipped from V and 1 base from J, the junction kept 10 bases outside the gene matches. CDR3 length: 16 amino acids. Germline V gene sequence: CDR1 SGHRS, CDR2 YFSETQ. The CDR3 region is CASSTGAPIWNTEAFF. In DNA form, the CDR3 reads TGCGCCAGCAGCACAGGGGCCCCTATCTGGAACACTGAAGCTTTCTTT.

The chain links TRBV7-2 to TRBJ2-1; tentatively, D is TRBD1 or TRBD2 (5 bases each). CDR1 and CDR2 (germline): SGHTA, FQGNSA. The CDR3 loop spans 14 amino acids. Trimming shortened V by 6 bases and J by 9 bases, and 18 bases separated the two germline ends. The CDR3 reads CASSPTSNGGEQFF. The CDR3 bases are TGTGCCAGCAGTCCAACCTCTAATGGGGGTGAGCAGTTCTTC.

The CDR3 DNA reads TGTGCCAGCAGTGAACGGGGGGCTGGTCAGCCCCAGCATTTT. The encoded protein is CASSERGAGQPQHF. V is TRBV2 and J is TRBJ1-5; TRBD1 is a possible D gene (6 bases). Germline loops: CDR1 SNHLY, CDR2 FYNNEI. This CDR3 contains 14 residues. Deletions cut 2 bases from V and 6 bases from J, with 11 bases between.

The rearrangement links TRBV15 to TRBJ1-1, with D possibly being TRBD1 (5 bases). Looked up from germline, CDR1 is LNHNV and CDR2 is YYDKDF (reference sequence). The CDR3 spans 15 residues. Trimming took 5 bases from V and 4 from J, leaving 17 bases between them. The CDR3 bases are TGTGCCACCAGCGGGGACGCCAAAAGGGGCACTGAAGCTTTCTTT. Protein product: CATSGDAKRGTEAFF.

The V and J genes are TRBV7-7 and TRBJ1-2; no reliable D call. CDR1 is SSHAT and CDR2 is FNYEAQ in the germline V gene (reference sequence). The V end was cut by 1 base, the J end by 8 bases, with 11 bases between. This CDR3 is built from 13 residues. CDR3 in amino acids: CASSLGPPGGYTF. In DNA, the CDR3 is TGTGCCAGCAGCTTAGGACCGCCGGGCGGCTACACCTTC. The complete variable domain, with remaining parts taken from reference TRBV7-7 and TRBJ1-2, reads GAGVSQSPRYKVTKRGQDVTLRCDPISSHATLYWYQQALGQGPEFLTYFNYEAQPDKSGLPSDRFSAERPEGSISTLTIQRTEQRDSAMYRCASSLGPPGGYTFGSGTRLTVV.

This clone turned up a few times. The chain recombines TRBV7-8 with TRBJ1-4, with 7 bases identical to TRBD1. Germline CDR1 reads SGHVS; CDR2 reads FQNEAQ. After removal of 5 bases from V and 8 bases from J, the junction contained 11 bases not matched to a gene. The CDR3 has 15 residues. This chain's CDR3 is CASSQEPGTAEKLFF. The CDR3 nucleotides are TGTGCCAGCAGCCAAGAACCCGGGACAGCCGAAAAACTGTTTTTT.

J is TRBJ1-2 and V is TRBV6-5; no reliable D call. The CDR3 has 14 amino acids. CDR1 is MNHEY and CDR2 is SVGAGI in the germline V gene. Trimming cost V 0 bases and J 4 bases, with 9 bases left between them. CDR3: CASSYSGQFYGYTF. In DNA, the CDR3 is TGTGCCAGCAGTTACTCCGGGCAGTTCTATGGCTACACCTTC.

This chain connects TRBV11-2 to TRBJ2-7; D unclear. Germline V gives CDR1 SGHAT, CDR2 FQNNGV. V gave up 0 bases and J gave up 2 bases, with 8 bases separating them. The CDR3 is 14 amino acids. The CDR3 DNA sequence: TGTGCCAGCAGCTTAGACCAGCGACCCTACGAGCAGTACTTC. This translates into CASSLDQRPYEQYF.

This sequence joins TRBV9 and TRBJ2-7; no firm D call. The CDR3 totals 14 residues. V was pared by 0 bases and J by 1 base, with 8 bases between. CDR1 and CDR2 (germline): SGDLS, YYNGEE. CDR3 sequence (DNA): TGTGCCAGCAGCGTAGGGGCGGAATCCTACGAGCAGTACTTC. Translation: CASSVGAESYEQYF.

This clone was detected once. The V gene is TRBV25-1, the J gene TRBJ2-1; TRBD1 matches at 9 bases. The CDR3 is 14 amino acids. Trimming cost V 3 bases and J 8 bases; bases outside gene matches: 5. Looked up from germline, CDR1 is MGHDK and CDR2 is SYGVNS. The CDR3 coding sequence is TGTGCCAGCAGTGAGGCGGGACAGGGCTATGAGCAGTTCTTC. This translates into CASSEAGQGYEQFF.

The rearrangement joins TRBV29-1 to TRBJ1-1; tentatively, D is TRBD1 (5 bases). Germline CDR1 is SQVTM and CDR2 is ANQGSEA. Trimming left V 8 bases short and J 5 bases short, with 12 bases between. The CDR3 spans 11 residues. The CDR3 spells CSSSGGTEAFF. The CDR3 DNA reads TGCAGCTCATCCGGGGGGACTGAAGCTTTCTTT.

The chain recombines TRBV7-9 with TRBJ2-1; TRBD2 matches 8 bases. Per germline, CDR1 SEHNR and CDR2 FQNEAQ (reference sequence). Trimming at V came to 4 bases and at J to 10 bases, leaving 6 bases not matched to a gene. The CDR3 contains 13 residues. In DNA, the CDR3 is TGTGCCAGCAGCTCGGGGGGACTAGGGGAGCAGTTCTTC. Protein: CASSSGGLGEQFF. The full variable domain, with the rest looked up from reference TRBV7-9 and TRBJ2-1, is DTGVSQNPRHKITKRGQNVTFRCDPISEHNRLYWYRQTLGQGPEFLTYFQNEAQLEKSRLLSDRFSAERPKGSFSTLEIQRTEQGDSAMYLCASSSGGLGEQFFGPGTRLTVL.